This TCR beta chain was recovered during a study of beta chain features in type 1 diabetes. Study-level points and caveats: People with Type 1 diabetes carried modestly yet significantly shorter TCRB CDR3s in all four CD4+ subsets.

The J segment lost 5 bases and the V segment lost 3 bases, leaving 7 bases of the junction unmatched. Germline CDR1 and CDR2: PRHDT and FYEKMQ (reference sequence). The CDR3 sequence is 15 residues long. This clone was observed a few times. Antigen unknown. Expressed TCRB transcripts were sequenced, since all the RNA that had been isolated was reverse transcribed. Using immunoSEQ multiplex PCR, the repertoire was profiled, and TCRdb retains in-frame clones only, with some absent. The sample has some 150,000 clones, roughly 9% seen once; the top ten hold roughly 0.7%. The sample comprised central memory CD4+ T cells from blood. The sequence derives from a woman aged 25 to 39 with type 1 diabetes. The V call is TRBV13, the J call TRBJ2-5; 9 bases are shared with TRBD2. The CDR3 nucleotides read TGTGCCAGCAGCTTTAAACCTAGCGGGATGGAGACCCAGTACTTC. Translated, it gives CASSFKPSGMETQYF.